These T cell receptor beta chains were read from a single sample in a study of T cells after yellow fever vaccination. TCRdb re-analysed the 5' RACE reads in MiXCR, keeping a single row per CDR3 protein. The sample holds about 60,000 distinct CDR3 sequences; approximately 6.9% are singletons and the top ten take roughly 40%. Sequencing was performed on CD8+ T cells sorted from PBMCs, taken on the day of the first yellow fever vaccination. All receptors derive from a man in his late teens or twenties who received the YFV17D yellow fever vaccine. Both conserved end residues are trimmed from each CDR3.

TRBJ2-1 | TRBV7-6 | ASSPDRGGNEQF
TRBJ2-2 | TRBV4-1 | ASSQEARGPFTGELF
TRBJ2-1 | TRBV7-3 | ASSLTGTVYNEQF
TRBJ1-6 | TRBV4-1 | ASSQGRQVNSPLH
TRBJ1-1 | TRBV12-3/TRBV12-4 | ASTGAGFMNTEAF
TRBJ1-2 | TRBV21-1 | ASSKVGDSIILNGYT
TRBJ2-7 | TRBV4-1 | ASSQTDWAYEQY
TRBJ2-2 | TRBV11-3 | ASSLDRRGPGELF
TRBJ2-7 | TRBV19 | ASSTLDRGTYEQY
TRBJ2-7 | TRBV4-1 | ASSQVPQGSYEQY
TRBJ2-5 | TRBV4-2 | ASSQDFFGGGNQETQY
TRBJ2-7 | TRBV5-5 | ASSLRAGSGEQY
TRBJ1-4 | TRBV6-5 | ASNSRPGQGAEKLF
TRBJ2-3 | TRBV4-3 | ASSQMERGGRDTQY
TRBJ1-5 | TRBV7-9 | ASSLSTGNQPQH
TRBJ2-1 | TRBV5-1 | ASSLWQGDNEQF
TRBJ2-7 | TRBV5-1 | ASRRDVRSLSYEQY
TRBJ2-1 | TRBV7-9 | ASSPDFNEQF
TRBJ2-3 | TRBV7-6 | ASSLEAGGSTDTQY
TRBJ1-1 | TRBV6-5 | ASSPSPGQGSGTEAF
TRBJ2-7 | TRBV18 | ASSYYRVLIYEQY